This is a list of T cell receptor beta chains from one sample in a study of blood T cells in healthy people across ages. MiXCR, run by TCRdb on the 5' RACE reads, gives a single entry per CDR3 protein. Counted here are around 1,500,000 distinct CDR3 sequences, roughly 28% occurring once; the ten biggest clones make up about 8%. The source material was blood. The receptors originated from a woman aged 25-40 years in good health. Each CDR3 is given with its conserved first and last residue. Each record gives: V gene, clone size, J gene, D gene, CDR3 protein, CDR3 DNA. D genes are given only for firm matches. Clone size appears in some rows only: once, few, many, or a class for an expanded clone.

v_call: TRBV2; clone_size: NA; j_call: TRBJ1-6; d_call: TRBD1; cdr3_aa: CASSDRGSWSPLHF; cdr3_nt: TGTGCCAGCAGTGACAGGGGGAGTTGGTCACCCCTCCACTTT
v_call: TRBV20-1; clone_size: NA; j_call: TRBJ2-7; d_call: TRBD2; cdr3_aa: CSTRTRLTSYEQYF; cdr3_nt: TGCAGTACTAGGACTAGGCTAACCTCCTACGAGCAGTACTTC
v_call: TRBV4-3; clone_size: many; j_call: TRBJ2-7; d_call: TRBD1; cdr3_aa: CASSQDDRGQYEQYF; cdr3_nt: TGCGCCAGCAGCCAAGACGACAGGGGGCAGTACGAGCAGTACTTC
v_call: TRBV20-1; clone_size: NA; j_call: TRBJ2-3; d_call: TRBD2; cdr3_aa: CSAHKTSGMADTQYF; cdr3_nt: TGCAGTGCTCACAAGACTAGCGGGATGGCAGATACGCAGTATTTT
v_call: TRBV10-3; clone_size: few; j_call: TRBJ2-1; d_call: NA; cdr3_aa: CAISAAGGNEQFF; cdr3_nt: TGTGCCATCAGTGCGGCGGGCGGGAATGAGCAGTTCTTC
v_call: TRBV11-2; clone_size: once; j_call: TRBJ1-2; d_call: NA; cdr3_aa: CASSASGSRMGYTF; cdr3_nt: TGTGCCAGCAGCGCTAGCGGTTCCCGAATGGGCTACACCTTC
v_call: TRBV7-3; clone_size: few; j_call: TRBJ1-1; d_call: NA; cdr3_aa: CASSLEGGGGEAFF; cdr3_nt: TGTGCCAGCAGCTTAGAGGGGGGAGGAGGTGAAGCTTTCTTT
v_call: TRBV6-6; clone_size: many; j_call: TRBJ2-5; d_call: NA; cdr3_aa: CASRSGRETQYF; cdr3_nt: TGTGCCAGCAGATCAGGGCGAGAGACCCAGTACTTC
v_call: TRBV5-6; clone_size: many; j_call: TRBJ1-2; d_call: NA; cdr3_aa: CASSFLPDKNGYTF; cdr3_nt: TGTGCCAGCAGCTTCCTCCCGGACAAGAACGGCTACACCTTC
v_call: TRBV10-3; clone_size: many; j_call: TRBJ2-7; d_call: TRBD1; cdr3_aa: CAIGPRDRGYEQYF; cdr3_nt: TGTGCCATCGGGCCCCGAGACAGGGGTTACGAGCAGTACTTC
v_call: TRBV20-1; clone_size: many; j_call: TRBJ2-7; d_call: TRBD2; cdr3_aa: CSARDYGRPNYEQYF; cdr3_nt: TGCAGTGCTAGAGATTACGGGAGGCCGAATTACGAGCAGTACTTC
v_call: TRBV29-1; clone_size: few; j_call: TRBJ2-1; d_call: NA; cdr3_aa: CSVPVYGGDEQFF; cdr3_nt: TGCAGCGTTCCGGTTTACGGGGGAGATGAGCAGTTCTTC
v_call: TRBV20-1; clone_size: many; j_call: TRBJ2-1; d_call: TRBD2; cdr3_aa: CSARSYSGGAYNEQFF; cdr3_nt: TGCAGTGCTAGAAGTTATAGCGGGGGGGCTTACAATGAGCAGTTCTTC
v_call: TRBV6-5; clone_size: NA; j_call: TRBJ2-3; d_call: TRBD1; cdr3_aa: CASSSGQDDDTQYF; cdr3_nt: TGTGCCAGCAGTTCCGGACAGGACGACGATACGCAGTATTTT
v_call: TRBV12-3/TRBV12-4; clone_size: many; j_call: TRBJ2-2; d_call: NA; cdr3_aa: CASSPRDANTGELFF; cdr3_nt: TGTGCCAGCAGTCCCAGGGATGCGAACACCGGGGAGCTGTTTTTT
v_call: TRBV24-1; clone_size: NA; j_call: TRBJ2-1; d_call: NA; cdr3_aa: CATSDQASSYNEQFF; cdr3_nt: TGTGCCACCAGTGACCAGGCCAGCAGCTACAATGAGCAGTTCTTC
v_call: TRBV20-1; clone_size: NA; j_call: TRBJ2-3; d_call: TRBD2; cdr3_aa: CSARGPGGKQAQYF; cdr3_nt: TGCAGTGCCAGAGGTCCGGGAGGGAAACAGGCGCAGTATTTT
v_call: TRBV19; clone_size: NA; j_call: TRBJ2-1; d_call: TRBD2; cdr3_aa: CASRAGPDHEQFF; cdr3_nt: TGTGCCAGTAGAGCGGGGCCGGACCATGAGCAGTTCTTC
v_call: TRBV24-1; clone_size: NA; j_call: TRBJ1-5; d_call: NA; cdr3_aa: CATSAGIGFNQPQHF; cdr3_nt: TGTGCCACCAGTGCGGGGATCGGGTTCAATCAGCCCCAGCATTTT
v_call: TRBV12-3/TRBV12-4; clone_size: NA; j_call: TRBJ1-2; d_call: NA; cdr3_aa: CASSLAQCFGYTF; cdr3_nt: TGTGCCAGCAGTTTGGCACAGTGCTTTGGCTACACCTTC
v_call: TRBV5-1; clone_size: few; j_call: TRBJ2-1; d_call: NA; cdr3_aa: CASRGDRSYNEQFF; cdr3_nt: TGCGCCAGCAGGGGCGACCGTTCCTACAATGAGCAGTTCTTC
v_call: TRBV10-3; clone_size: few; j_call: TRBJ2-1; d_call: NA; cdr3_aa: CAISELSDEQFF; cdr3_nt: TGTGCCATCAGTGAGCTTTCTGATGAGCAGTTCTTC
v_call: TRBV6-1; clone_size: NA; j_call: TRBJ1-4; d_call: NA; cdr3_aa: CASEQGSSNEKLFF; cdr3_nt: TGTGCCAGTGAACAGGGATCTTCTAATGAAAAACTGTTTTTT
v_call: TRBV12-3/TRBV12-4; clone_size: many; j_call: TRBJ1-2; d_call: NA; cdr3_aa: CASSRRGRSGYTF; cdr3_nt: TGTGCCAGCAGTCGTCGAGGACGTTCTGGCTACACCTTC
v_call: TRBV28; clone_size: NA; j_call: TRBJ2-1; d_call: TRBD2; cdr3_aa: CASSPRGGLGNEQFF; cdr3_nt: TGTGCCAGCAGTCCCCGGGGGGGCCTTGGCAATGAGCAGTTCTTC
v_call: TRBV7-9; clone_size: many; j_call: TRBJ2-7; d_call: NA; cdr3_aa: CASRPEGGYEQYF; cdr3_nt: TGTGCCAGCAGACCGGAGGGGGGGTACGAGCAGTACTTC
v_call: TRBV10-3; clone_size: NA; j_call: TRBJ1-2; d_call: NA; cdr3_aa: CAISSTPGATMGGYTF; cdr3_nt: TGTGCCATCAGTTCTACTCCGGGAGCCACAATGGGGGGCTACACCTTC
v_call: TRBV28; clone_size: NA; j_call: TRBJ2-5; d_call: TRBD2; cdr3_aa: CASCLNSGREQYF; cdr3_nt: TGTGCCAGCTGTCTTAACAGCGGGCGGGAGCAGTACTTC
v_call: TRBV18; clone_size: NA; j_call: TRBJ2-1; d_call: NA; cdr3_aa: CASSPLAGADNEQFF; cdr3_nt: TGTGCCAGCTCACCACTCGCGGGGGCGGACAATGAGCAGTTCTTC
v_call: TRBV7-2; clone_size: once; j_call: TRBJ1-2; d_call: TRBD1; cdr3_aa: CASSFMDRSGGYTF; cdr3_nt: TGTGCCAGCAGCTTCATGGACAGGTCGGGCGGCTACACCTTC
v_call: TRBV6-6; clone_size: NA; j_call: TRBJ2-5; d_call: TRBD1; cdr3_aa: CASSYTGTGVETQYF; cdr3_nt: TGTGCCAGCAGTTACACCGGGACAGGGGTGGAGACCCAGTACTTC
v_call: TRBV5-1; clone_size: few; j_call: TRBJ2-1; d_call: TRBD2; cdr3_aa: CASSLTAGGTSEQFF; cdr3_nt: TGCGCCAGCAGCTTGACGGCGGGGGGCACCAGTGAGCAGTTCTTC
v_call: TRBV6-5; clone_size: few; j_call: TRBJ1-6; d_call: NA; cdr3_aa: CASSYGTPRRSPLHF; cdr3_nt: TGTGCCAGCAGCTACGGGACTCCAAGACGATCACCCCTCCACTTT
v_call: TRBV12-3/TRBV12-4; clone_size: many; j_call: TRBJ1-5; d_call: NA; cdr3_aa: CASRSLSDQPQHF; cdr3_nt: TGTGCCAGCAGGTCCCTCAGCGATCAGCCCCAGCATTTT